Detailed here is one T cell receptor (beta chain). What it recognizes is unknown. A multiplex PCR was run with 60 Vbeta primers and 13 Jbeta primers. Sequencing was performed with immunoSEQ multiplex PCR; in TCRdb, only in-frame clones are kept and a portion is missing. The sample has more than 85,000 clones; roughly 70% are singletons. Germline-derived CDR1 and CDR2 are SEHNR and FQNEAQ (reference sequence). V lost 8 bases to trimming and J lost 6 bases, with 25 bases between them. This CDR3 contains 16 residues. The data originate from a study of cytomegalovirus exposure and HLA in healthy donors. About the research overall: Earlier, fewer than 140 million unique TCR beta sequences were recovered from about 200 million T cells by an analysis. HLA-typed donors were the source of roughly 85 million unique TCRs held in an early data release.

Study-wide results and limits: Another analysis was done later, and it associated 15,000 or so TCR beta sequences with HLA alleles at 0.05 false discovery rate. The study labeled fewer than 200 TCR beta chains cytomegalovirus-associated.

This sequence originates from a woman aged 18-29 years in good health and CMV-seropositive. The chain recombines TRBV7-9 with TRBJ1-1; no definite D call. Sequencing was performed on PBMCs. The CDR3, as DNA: TGTGCCAGCCTTCCCGACACCCTGAGGGAGGACCCTGAAGCTTTCTTT. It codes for CASLPDTLREDPEAFF.